The next 21 T cell receptor beta chains were all read from a single sample in a study of memory CD4+ T cells and cytomegalovirus serostatus. Clones were sequenced by immunoSEQ multiplex PCR, and TCRdb holds only the in-frame ones, with some missing. The repertoire has some 26,000 clones, about 76% of them found once; the top ten carry around 1%. The sort gate was single viable CD3+CD4+CD8-CD45RO+ cells for memory CD4+ T cells. What was sequenced was memory CD4+ T cells from blood. These receptors were obtained from an adult in good health and CMV-seronegative.

This chain links TRBV9 with TRBJ2-7; D uncertain. Germline V gene sequence: CDR1 SGDLS, CDR2 YYNGEE. The CDR3 runs to 14 residues. V lost 0 bases, J lost 2 bases, and 9 bases lay in between. CDR3 protein: CASSVDAATYEQYF. The CDR3 DNA is TGTGCCAGCAGCGTAGACGCAGCCACCTACGAGCAGTACTTC.

The chain joins TRBV6-5 to TRBJ1-5; D unclear. Per germline, CDR1 MNHEY and CDR2 SVGAGI. V shed 7 bases and J shed 4 bases, with 11 bases lying between them. The CDR3 covers 13 residues. The CDR3 loop is CASTIDWNQPQHF. DNA for the CDR3: TGTGCCAGCACCATAGACTGGAATCAGCCCCAGCATTTT.

The chain links TRBV7-6 to TRBJ2-7; 7 bases map to TRBD1. Germline-derived CDR1 and CDR2 are SGHVS and FNYEAQ. J was trimmed by 6 bases and V by 2 bases; bases with no gene match: 7. The CDR3 has 14 residues. CDR3 in DNA: TGTGCCAGCAGCTTACAACAGGGGAGACCCGAGCAGTACTTC. It yields the protein CASSLQQGRPEQYF.

V is TRBV7-2 and J is TRBJ2-7; D is ambiguous. Trimming left V 5 bases short and J 0 bases short, with 11 bases between. CDR3 length equals 14 residues. Germline-derived CDR1 and CDR2 are SGHTA and FQGNSA. The CDR3 nucleotides read TGTGCCAGCAGCCCCGGCCCCGTCTCCTACGAGCAGTACTTC. Translated, it gives CASSPGPVSYEQYF.

The V call is TRBV5-8, the J call TRBJ2-5; D gene unclear. The V end was cut by 4 bases, the J end by 5 bases, with 12 bases between. The germline V gene encodes CDR1 SGHTS and CDR2 YDEGEE. The CDR3 totals 13 residues. The CDR3 DNA reads TGTGCCAGCAGCCGCGCCTATGGGGAGACCCAGTACTTC. Its translation: CASSRAYGETQYF.

J is TRBJ2-4 and V is TRBV7-9; 10 positions match TRBD1. CDR3 length equals 14 residues. The trim removed 1 base at V and 9 bases at J, leaving 3 bases unmatched. Germline CDR1 reads SEHNR; CDR2 reads FQNEAQ (reference sequence). The CDR3, as DNA: TGTGCCAGCAGCTTAGGGGGACAGGGGAGCATTCAGTACTTC. This encodes CASSLGGQGSIQYF.

The gene calls are TRBV19 and TRBJ2-5; 13 bases agree with TRBD2. Germline CDR1 is LNHDA and CDR2 is SQIVND (reference sequence). J gave up 4 bases and V 5 bases, and 4 bases lay outside the gene matches. The CDR3 contains 15 residues. The CDR3 is CASSQTSGGLETQYF. Written as DNA, the CDR3 is TGTGCCAGTAGTCAGACTAGCGGGGGGTTAGAGACCCAGTACTTC.

The V gene is TRBV5-8, the J gene TRBJ2-3; unclear D gene. Germline V gene lookup returns CDR1 SGHTS and CDR2 YDEGEE. The CDR3 extends over 12 amino acids. The germline V and J ends were trimmed by 4 bases and 4 bases, with 7 bases remaining between them. DNA for the CDR3: TGTGCCAGCAGCAAGCAGGCAGATACGCAGTATTTT. Translation gives CASSKQADTQYF.

The gene calls are TRBV4-2 and TRBJ1-4, with 9 bases identical to TRBD1. The germline gives CDR1 LGHNA, CDR2 YNFKEQ. There are 15 residues in the CDR3. After removal of 4 bases from V and 5 bases from J, the junction contained 5 bases not matched to a gene. The CDR3 spells CASSPSGTGNEKLFF. For the CDR3, the DNA is TGTGCCAGCAGCCCATCCGGGACAGGGAATGAAAAACTGTTTTTT.

V usage is TRBV27 and J usage is TRBJ2-4, with 12 bases matching TRBD2. Unmatched junction bases numbered 9, after V lost 4 bases and J lost 8 bases. Germline values: CDR1 MNHEY, CDR2 SMNVEV (reference sequence). The CDR3 consists of 16 residues. CDR3 DNA sequence: TGTGCCAGCAGTTCCGGACTAGCGGGATATGTAGACATTCAGTACTTC. This translates into CASSSGLAGYVDIQYF.

The chain uses TRBV5-4 and TRBJ1-2, with D hard to call. From germline, CDR1 is SGHNT and CDR2 YYREEE (reference sequence). The CDR3 loop spans 12 amino acids. Trimming took 2 bases from V and 8 from J, leaving 10 bases between them. CDR3 DNA sequence: TGTGCCAGCAGCTTCCCTTCGGGCGGCTACACCTTC. Its protein is CASSFPSGGYTF.

The CDR3 region has the DNA TGTGCCAGCAGTTTAGAACTACGTGGCTACACCTTC. This encodes CASSLELRGYTF. The V gene is TRBV28, the J gene TRBJ1-2; D is undetermined. The CDR3 extends over 12 amino acids. Trimming pared 2 bases from V and 7 bases from J, leaving 8 bases between. Looked up from germline, CDR1 is MDHEN and CDR2 is SYDVKM.

The J gene is TRBJ2-2, the V gene TRBV11-3, with TRBD1 matching over 10 bases. V lost 4 bases and J lost 0; bases outside the gene matches: 5. This CDR3 is built from 17 residues. CDR1 is SGHNT, CDR2 YENEEA, per germline. CDR3: CASSSGTGASNTGELFF. The DNA for the CDR3 is TGTGCCAGCAGCTCTGGGACAGGGGCCTCGAACACCGGGGAGCTGTTTTTT. The variable domain in full, completed from reference TRBV11-3 and TRBJ2-2, reads EAGVVQSPRYKIIEKKQPVAFWCNPISGHNTLYWYLQNLGQGPELLIRYENEEAVDDSQLPKDRFSAERLKGVDSTLKIQPAELGDSAVYLCASSSGTGASNTGELFFGEGSRLTVL.

CDR3 sequence reads: CASSFSGQQHEQYF. In nucleotides, the CDR3 is TGTGCCAGCAGCTTTTCGGGTCAGCAGCACGAGCAGTACTTC. The V gene is TRBV5-5, the J gene TRBJ2-7; D uncertain. The CDR3 loop spans 14 amino acids. With 2 bases removed from V and 5 bases from J, the gap between germline ends came to 14 bases. From germline, CDR1 is SGHKS and CDR2 YYEKEE (reference sequence).

This chain uses TRBV5-1 with TRBJ2-3; 10 bases map to TRBD2. Looked up from germline, CDR1 is SGHRS and CDR2 is YFSETQ. Losses at the gene ends were 0 bases for V and 5 bases for J; bases not matched to a gene: 9. The CDR3 extends over 17 amino acids. The CDR3 coding sequence is TGCGCCAGCAGCTTGGAAAAGAGCGGGAGGGCCCAAGATACGCAGTATTTT. It translates to CASSLEKSGRAQDTQYF.

This chain joins TRBV5-5 and TRBJ2-3, with TRBD2 matching over 9 bases. In germline, CDR1 is SGHKS, CDR2 YYEKEE (reference sequence). This CDR3 contains 15 residues. Trimming removed 0 bases from V and 3 bases from J; junction bases left unmatched: 2. The DNA for the CDR3 is TGTGCCAGCAGCTTGGACAGCGGGGGGACAGATACGCAGTATTTT. Its translation: CASSLDSGGTDTQYF.

This clone is judged medium-sized (0.01 to 0.1%). The chain has TRBV18 and TRBJ1-6, with D possibly matching TRBD1 (6 bases). Trimming stripped 3 bases from V and 7 bases from J, with 10 bases between. Germline loops: CDR1 KGHSH, CDR2 LQKENI. The CDR3 has 14 amino acids. In DNA, the CDR3 is TGTGCCAGCTCACCGGGGACAAGGAATTCACCCCTCCACTTT. This translates into CASSPGTRNSPLHF.

The chain employs TRBV10-3 and TRBJ1-4; possible D gene TRBD1, 5 bases. With 0 bases removed from V and 5 bases from J, the gap between germline ends came to 10 bases. CDR3 length equals 15 residues. Per the germline V gene, CDR1 is ENHRY and CDR2 is SYGVKD. The CDR3 DNA reads TGTGCCATCAGTGAGTCGGGGCAGCTCAATGAAAAACTGTTTTTT. This encodes CAISESGQLNEKLFF.

This clone was found a few times. V is TRBV4-2 and J is TRBJ1-1; D gene uncertain. Trimming pared 1 base from V and 0 bases from J, leaving 9 bases between. Germline V gene data show CDR1 as LGHNA and CDR2 as YNFKEQ. The CDR3 totals 15 residues. The CDR3 region is CASSQVERVNTEAFF. CDR3 sequence (DNA): TGTGCCAGCAGCCAAGTAGAGAGGGTGAACACTGAAGCTTTCTTT.

The rearrangement links TRBV4-3 to TRBJ1-1; D is undetermined. Between the trimmed V and J ends, which lost 4 bases and 3 bases, there was a span of 18 bases. CDR3 length: 16 residues. Germline CDR1 LGHNA, CDR2 YSLEER. CDR3 DNA: TGCGCCAGCAGCCTCCGGGTCCTGGCCTCGGACACTGAAGCTTTCTTT. Translated: CASSLRVLASDTEAFF.

The genes are TRBV7-9 and TRBJ2-7; TRBD1 is a possible D gene (5 bases). V dropped 5 bases and J dropped 4 bases, with 9 bases sitting between them. The length of the CDR3 is 12 residues. The V gene's germline CDR1 is SEHNR and CDR2 FQNEAQ (reference sequence). The CDR3 nucleotides are TGTGCCAGCAGCAAACAGGCTTACGAGCAGTACTTC. Its protein is CASSKQAYEQYF.